This T cell receptor beta chain was identified during a study of early T cells in non-severe SARS-CoV-2 infection. Across the whole study: Investigators sequenced bulk RNA drawn from unsorted whole blood, and chains remained unpaired.

Germline loops: CDR1 SEHNR, CDR2 FQNEAQ (reference sequence). V was trimmed by 5 bases and J by 2 bases, leaving 4 bases between them. The CDR3 runs 12 residues. At least ten counts were recorded for this clonotype. Its antigen is unidentified. General study results and limits: Database matching using VDJdb favored anti-spike CD8 responses, with private and CD4 specificities left missing.

Individual cDNA molecules were tagged with unique molecular identifiers, the study reported. Each CDR3 protein is one row after TCRdb ran MiXCR on the 5' RACE reads. This table has around 33,000 distinct CDR3 sequences, roughly 5.7% appearing once. The sequence came from an adult who was a healthcare worker with PCR-confirmed SARS-CoV-2 infection or an uninfected control (not recorded which). The sample consisted of whole blood. This chain uses TRBV7-9 with TRBJ2-1; D is undetermined. CDR3 sequence: CASSLTYNEQFF. DNA for the CDR3: TGTGCCAGCAGCCTAACCTACAATGAGCAGTTCTTC.